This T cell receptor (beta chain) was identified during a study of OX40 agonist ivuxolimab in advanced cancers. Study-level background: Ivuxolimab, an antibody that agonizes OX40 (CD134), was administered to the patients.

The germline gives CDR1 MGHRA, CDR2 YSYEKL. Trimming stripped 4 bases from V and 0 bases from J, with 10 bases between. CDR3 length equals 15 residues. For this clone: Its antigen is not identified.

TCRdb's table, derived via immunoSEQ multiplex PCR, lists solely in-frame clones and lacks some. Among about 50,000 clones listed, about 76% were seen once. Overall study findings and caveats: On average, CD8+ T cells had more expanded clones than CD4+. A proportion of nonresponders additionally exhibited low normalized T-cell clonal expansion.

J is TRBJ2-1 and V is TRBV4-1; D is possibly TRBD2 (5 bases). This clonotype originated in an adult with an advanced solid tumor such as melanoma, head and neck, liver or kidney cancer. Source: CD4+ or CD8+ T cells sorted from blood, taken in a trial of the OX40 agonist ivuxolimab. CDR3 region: CASSRSGSSYNEQFF. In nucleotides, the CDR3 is TGCGCCAGCAGCCGGTCGGGGAGCTCCTACAATGAGCAGTTCTTC.